The rows below give T cell receptor beta chains drawn from one sample of a study of cytomegalovirus exposure and HLA in healthy donors. Profiled with immunoSEQ multiplex PCR; TCRdb holds only in-frame clones, not every one. The sample has 170,000 or so clones, about 84% seen once; the top ten hold around 4.8%. The sample comprised PBMCs. The receptors originated from a young man in good health and CMV-seronegative. The conserved cysteine and the conserved F or W are not part of the CDR3 here. The order of the fields is V gene, clone size, J gene, CDR3 protein. Rows give clone size only sometimes, using once, few, many, or a class for an expanded clone.

TRBV10-2	NA	TRBJ1-2	ASSVTGNGYT
TRBV7-9	once	TRBJ2-7	ASSKQEYSYEQY
TRBV28	NA	TRBJ2-1	ASSTPPGQGDPLGF
TRBV7-6	NA	TRBJ1-1	ASSLSVDTEAF
TRBV5-1	NA	TRBJ2-5	ASSQDRGFGQETQY
TRBV15	NA	TRBJ2-1	ATSALPLAGGIRNEQF
TRBV6-1	NA	TRBJ2-7	ASRGHYEQY
TRBV7-3	once	TRBJ2-1	ASSLTGGANEQF
TRBV6-1	NA	TRBJ2-7	ASSEDRDRGQPYEQY
TRBV9	NA	TRBJ2-5	ASSETQLQETQY
TRBV30	NA	TRBJ1-2	AWSLGQGADYT
TRBV6-1	NA	TRBJ1-1	ASSEVGLGAEAF
TRBV27	NA	TRBJ2-1	ASSTNRGGISYNEQF
TRBV9	NA	TRBJ2-7	ASSVWTGGEDEQY
TRBV7-6	NA	TRBJ2-3	ASSLAPADTQY
TRBV4-1	NA	NA	ASSQVSFYEQY
TRBV19	NA	TRBJ2-7	ASSIAAGREQY
TRBV23-1	NA	TRBJ2-3	ASRSRGFLSTDTQY
TRBV7-9	once	TRBJ1-1	ASSFEQGTAMNTEAF
TRBV6-1	NA	TRBJ2-3	ASRSVVVDTQY
TRBV4-1	NA	TRBJ2-3	ASSQGGLARDTQY
TRBV19	NA	NA	ASGNSQGTYEQY
TRBV28	NA	TRBJ1-2	ASTNQGIVNYGYT
TRBV5-1	NA	TRBJ2-1	ASSTGQGVNEQF
TRBV5-1	few	TRBJ2-3	ASRIAGVADTQY
TRBV6-6	NA	TRBJ1-1	ASSHSGTGGTEAF
TRBV7-8	few	TRBJ1-1	ASSLGSKWGRNTEAF
TRBV7-9	NA	TRBJ1-1	ASSRTGPQPEAF
TRBV18	once	TRBJ2-7	ASSPGTSRYEQY
TRBV10-3	NA	TRBJ2-1	AITGQGSGEQF
TRBV28	NA	TRBJ2-6	ASNGQFSSGANVLT
TRBV18	NA	TRBJ2-5	ASSPPNSQETQY
TRBV4-1	NA	TRBJ2-7	ASSWDRGVTYEQY
TRBV29-1	NA	TRBJ2-7	SVDPGTGYEQY
TRBV7-6	NA	TRBJ2-1	ASSRGGGGLGVDDEQF
TRBV6-1	NA	TRBJ2-3	ASSAGTSGGAIDTQY
TRBV27	NA	TRBJ1-1	ASSFGVGNTEAF
TRBV5-5	NA	TRBJ2-5	ASSQQETQY
TRBV18	NA	TRBJ1-2	ASSTDRVYGYT
TRBV7-9	NA	TRBJ1-6	ASSSRQEWDSPLH
TRBV9	NA	TRBJ1-1	ASSVATGGSVTEAF
TRBV28	NA	TRBJ2-3	ASRPGQGHTDTQY
TRBV10-3	NA	TRBJ2-1	AISPPLWGGYNEQF
TRBV21-1	NA	TRBJ1-4	ASSLKDGQVTTTNEKLF
TRBV5-6	NA	TRBJ2-1	ASSLSLISGSGTYNEQF